A selection of T cell receptor beta chains follows, all from one sample in a study of T cells in Graves' hyperthyroidism and ophthalmopathy. A single record per CDR3 protein comes from TCRdb applying MiXCR to the multiplex PCR reads. The sample has hundreds of thousands of distinct CDR3 sequences; approximately 14% are singletons. The sample consisted of blood. Receptors originate from a middle-aged woman with Graves' ophthalmopathy. Each CDR3 is given with its conserved first and last residue. A D gene is named only where the DNA matches it firmly. Rows give clone size only sometimes, using once, few, many, or a class for an expanded clone.

abundance | j_gene | d_gene | v_gene | CDR3nt | CDR3aa
many | TRBJ2-7 | TRBD2 | TRBV20-1 | TGCAGTGCTAGTACTAGCGGCCCTAGCTCCTACGAGCAGTACTTC | CSASTSGPSSYEQYF
many | TRBJ1-2 | . | TRBV12-3/TRBV12-4 | TGTGCCAGCAGCCCGGGACACCTTGGTGGCTACACCTTC | CASSPGHLGGYTF
few | TRBJ2-6 | . | TRBV4-2 | TGTGCCAGCAGCCAACGGGACTCGACCTCTGGGGCCAACGTCCTGACTTTC | CASSQRDSTSGANVLTF
many | TRBJ2-7 | TRBD2 | TRBV20-1 | TGCAGTGCCCGGGATGTGGCAGCGGGAGGGTACGAGCAGTACTTC | CSARDVAAGGYEQYF
many | TRBJ1-4 | TRBD1 | TRBV11-2 | TGTGCCAGCAGCTCAAGCGGGGACAGAAAACTGTTTTTT | CASSSSGDRKLFF
many | TRBJ2-7 | . | TRBV2 | TGTGCCAGCAGGGGCAGGGATGCCTCCTACGAGCAGTACTTC | CASRGRDASYEQYF
many | TRBJ1-2 | TRBD1 | TRBV24-1 | TGTGCCACCAGTGATGGGACAGCCTATGGCTACACCTTC | CATSDGTAYGYTF
many | TRBJ2-7 | TRBD2 | TRBV19 | TGTGCCAGCAGGGCTAGCGGCTCCTACGAGCAGTACTTC | CASRASGSYEQYF
. | TRBJ1-2 | TRBD1 | TRBV6-1 | TGTGCCAGCAGCCGCGACAGGGGAGGTAGTTTAGGGTATGGCTACACCTTC | CASSRDRGGSLGYGYTF
. | TRBJ2-7 | TRBD2 | TRBV5-1 | TGCGCCAGCAGCGGGACGGGAGGGTCCTCCTACGAGCAGTACTTC | CASSGTGGSSYEQYF
many | TRBJ2-5 | . | TRBV29-1 | TGCAGCGTTTTCCCCCCCCCCCGAGACTCGACGGATAGGGGGGTACGGGAGACCCAGTACTTC | CSVFPPPRDSTDRGVRETQYF
few | TRBJ1-6 | TRBD1 | TRBV19 | TGTGCCAGTAGTAATATCCCGGGACAGGGAGAATCACCCCTCCACTTT | CASSNIPGQGESPLHF
. | TRBJ2-5 | TRBD2 | TRBV30 | TGTGCCTGGAGCCAGGGACTAGCCGATAGGGAGACCCAGTACTTC | CAWSQGLADRETQYF
many | TRBJ2-7 | . | TRBV29-1 | TGCAGCGCCGGACAGGGAGGGCCCTACGAGCAGTACTTC | CSAGQGGPYEQYF
few | TRBJ2-7 | . | TRBV6-5 | TGTGCCAGCAGTTATCCACCCTCCTACGAGCAGTACTTC | CASSYPPSYEQYF
. | TRBJ2-5 | TRBD2 | TRBV27 | TGTGCCAGCAGCCTAGCGGGATCAGTGGGCTTGGAAGAGACCCAGTACTTC | CASSLAGSVGLEETQYF
many | TRBJ1-3 | . | TRBV3-1 | TGTGCCAGCAGTCAGGGAGGAACTGGAAACACCATATATTTT | CASSQGGTGNTIYF
many | TRBJ1-2 | . | TRBV12-3/TRBV12-4 | TGTGCCAGCAGTCCAACGGTGAACTATGGCTACACCTTC | CASSPTVNYGYTF
. | TRBJ2-6 | . | TRBV20-1 | TGCAGTGCTAGAAGCCCCCACTCTGGGGCCAACGTCCTGACTTTC | CSARSPHSGANVLTF
many | TRBJ2-5 | TRBD2 | TRBV20-1 | TGCAGTGCTAACGGGGACGGGAGGGACAACCAAGAGACCCAGTACTTC | CSANGDGRDNQETQYF
. | TRBJ1-1 | . | TRBV6-5 | TGTGCCAGCAGTTGGGGATTTGAAGCTTTCTTT | CASSWGFEAFF
many | TRBJ2-5 | TRBD1 | TRBV4-1 | TGCGCCAGTCGGGGCGGACAGGGACGAGAGACCCAGTACTTC | CASRGGQGRETQYF